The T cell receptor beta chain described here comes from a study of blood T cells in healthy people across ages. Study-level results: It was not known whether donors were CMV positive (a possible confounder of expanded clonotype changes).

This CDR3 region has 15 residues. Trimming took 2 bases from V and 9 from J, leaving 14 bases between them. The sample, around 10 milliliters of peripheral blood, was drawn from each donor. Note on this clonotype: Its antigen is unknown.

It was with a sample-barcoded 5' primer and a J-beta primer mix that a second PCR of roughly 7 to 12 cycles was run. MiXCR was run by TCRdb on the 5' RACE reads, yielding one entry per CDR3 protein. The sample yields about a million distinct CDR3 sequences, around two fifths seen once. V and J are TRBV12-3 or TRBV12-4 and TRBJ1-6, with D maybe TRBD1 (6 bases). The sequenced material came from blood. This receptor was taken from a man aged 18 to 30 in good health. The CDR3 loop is CASSLRSGVFSPLHF. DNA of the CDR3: TGTGCCAGCAGTTTACGGTCAGGGGTATTTTCACCCCTCCACTTT.